Presented here are 19 T cell receptor beta chains from one specimen sequenced in a study of T-cell memory formation after mild COVID-19 (dated by TCRdb to the early 2020s). Library method: 5' RACE. The sample was run on an Illumina NovaSeq 6000. TCRdb handled the public reads itself, with Q25 trimming in fastp and clone calling in MiXCR, and kept productive beta chains. When rows share a CDR3 protein, they turn into one entry using the most common DNA and genes. This sample has tens of thousands of distinct CDR3 sequences in its table, and around 13% of those were observed once. Of the sample, 35% to 50% falls within the top ten clones. Specimen: PBMCs or a T cell subset sorted from them (not recorded which). Receptors were obtained from a man younger than 30 who had mild COVID-19 (a few samples of this study predate the infection). The sample titles of this study are shuffled in the database, so cell type and time point are left out; the donor was told from shared clones.

This clonotype was counted ten times or more. The chain couples TRBV5-6 to TRBJ2-1; D might be TRBD1 or TRBD2, each matching 5 bases. Germline assignment: CDR1 SGHDT and CDR2 YYEEEE. The CDR3 has 13 amino acids. V lost 7 bases and J 5 bases, leaving 13 bases between the germline ends. The DNA for the CDR3 is TGTGCCAGCCCCGAGGGACGGCACAATGAGCAGTTCTTC. This translates into CASPEGRHNEQFF.

This clonotype was counted a few times. J is TRBJ2-2 and V is TRBV7-7, with D unclear. The CDR3 runs to 16 residues. V was shortened by 5 bases and J by 0 bases, with 13 bases between the two germline ends. Germline V lookup: CDR1 SSHAT, CDR2 FNYEAQ (reference sequence). The CDR3 DNA reads as TGTGCCAGCAGCCCAACGGCGATAACGAACACCGGGGAGCTGTTTTTT. Its protein is CASSPTAITNTGELFF.

The gene calls are TRBV4-1 and TRBJ1-5; 7 bases are a match to TRBD1. Germline CDR1 and CDR2: MGHRA and YSYEKL. The CDR3 runs to 14 residues. V lost 1 base and J lost 5; bases outside the gene matches: 2. The CDR3 DNA is TGCGCCAGCAGCCAAGGGGGACAGCATCAGCCCCAGCATTTT. It encodes CASSQGGQHQPQHF.

This clonotype was found a few times. This chain joins TRBV7-9 and TRBJ2-7, with 8 bases identical to TRBD1. V gave up 5 bases and J gave up 1 base; unmatched junction bases: 4. Looked up from germline, CDR1 is SEHNR and CDR2 is FQNEAQ (reference sequence). The CDR3 has 14 residues. The DNA for the CDR3 is TGTGCCAGCAGCCCCCGGGACAGGTCCTACGAGCAGTACGTC. Translation: CASSPRDRSYEQYV.

The sample holds a few counts of this clonotype. This CDR3 reads CASSHPLAGQETQYF. The CDR3 bases are TGCGCCAGCAGCCACCCTCTAGCGGGGCAAGAGACCCAGTACTTC. V usage is TRBV4-1 and J usage is TRBJ2-5; 9 bases are shared with TRBD2. Germline V gene data show CDR1 as MGHRA and CDR2 as YSYEKL. The CDR3 is 15 residues long. V shed 3 bases, J shed 2 bases, and the junction held 4 bases outside the gene matches.

The chain employs TRBV30 and TRBJ2-3; the D is unclear. V lost 0 bases to trimming and J lost 4 bases, with 11 bases between them. Germline V gene data show CDR1 as GTSNPN and CDR2 as SVGIG (reference sequence). The CDR3 contains 14 residues. The CDR3 sequence: CAWSVEGPPDTQYF. As DNA, the CDR3 is TGTGCCTGGAGTGTGGAAGGTCCCCCAGATACGCAGTATTTT.

The V call is TRBV29-1, the J call TRBJ1-2; 9 nucleotides match TRBD1. With 4 bases clipped from V and 7 bases from J, the junction kept 7 bases outside the gene matches. The CDR3 covers 13 residues. Germline CDR1 is SQVTM and CDR2 is ANQGSEA. CDR3 protein: CSVAGQGLGGYTF. The CDR3 DNA follows: TGCAGCGTTGCAGGACAGGGGCTCGGTGGCTACACCTTC.

This sequence joins TRBV20-1 and TRBJ2-3; 9 nucleotides line up with TRBD2. The CDR3 extends over 15 amino acids. V shed 5 bases, J shed 4 bases, and the junction held 10 bases outside the gene matches. Germline V CDR1 and CDR2: DFQATT, SNEGSKA (reference sequence). The CDR3 bases are TGCAGTGCTCCCTGGGCGGGGGGGCCGGCAGATACGCAGTATTTT. Its protein product is CSAPWAGGPADTQYF.

The chain combines TRBV5-6 with TRBJ2-5; 10 bases are shared with TRBD2. The CDR3 is 15 amino acids. The V and J ends lost 1 base and 4 bases, in that order; junction bases with no gene match: 4. From germline, CDR1 is SGHDT and CDR2 YYEEEE. The CDR3 nucleotides read TGTGCCAGCAGCTTGCAAACTAGCGGGGTAGAGACCCAGTACTTC. Its translation: CASSLQTSGVETQYF.

In this sample, this clonotype turned up a few times. J is TRBJ2-2 and V is TRBV4-2; D remains unclear. Trimming shortened V by 3 bases and J by 6 bases, and 8 bases separated the two germline ends. CDR1 and CDR2 from the germline V gene are LGHNA and YNFKEQ. There are 13 residues in the CDR3. The CDR3 spells CASSQELPGELFF. The CDR3 region has the DNA TGTGCCAGCAGCCAGGAACTACCCGGGGAGCTGTTTTTT.

This clonotype was picked up a small number of times. The rearrangement uses TRBV7-9 and TRBJ1-5; no firm D call. Germline lookup yields CDR1 SEHNR and CDR2 FQNEAQ (reference sequence). This CDR3 contains 15 residues. Trimming left V 1 base short and J 0 bases short, with 7 bases between. The CDR3 loop reads CASSLGTDSNQPQHF. The CDR3 region has the DNA TGTGCCAGCAGCTTAGGGACGGATAGCAATCAGCCCCAGCATTTT.

This clonotype was seen a few times. The chain uses TRBV7-2 and TRBJ2-1; D is unresolved. The CDR3 spans 11 residues. Germline V gene lookup returns CDR1 SGHTA and CDR2 FQGNSA. Trimming took 0 bases from V and 9 from J, leaving 3 bases between them. The DNA of the CDR3 is TGTGCCAGCAGCTTAGCGCTTGAGCAGTTCTTC. It codes for CASSLALEQFF.

This clonotype was seen a handful of times. The chain carries TRBV7-2 and TRBJ1-2, with a weak D call TRBD1 (5 bases). Germline CDR1 reads SGHTA; CDR2 reads FQGNSA. Between the trimmed V and J ends, which lost 5 bases and 5 bases, there was a span of 9 bases. This CDR3 is 12 amino acids long. DNA for the CDR3: TGTGCCAGCAGCGTAACAGGATATGGCTACACCTTC. This sequence encodes CASSVTGYGYTF.

V and J are TRBV7-6 and TRBJ2-3; D perhaps matches TRBD1 (6 bases). CDR3 length: 17 amino acids. Trimming left V 5 bases short and J 2 bases short, with 20 bases between. Germline V gives CDR1 SGHVS, CDR2 FNYEAQ. CDR3 sequence: CASSPGVDRANTDTQYF. In DNA form, the CDR3 reads TGTGCCAGCAGCCCAGGGGTGGACAGAGCCAACACAGATACGCAGTATTTT.

The chain employs TRBV29-1 and TRBJ2-2; D remains unclear. The V gene's germline CDR1 is SQVTM and CDR2 ANQGSEA. This CDR3 has 12 residues. Deletions cut 6 bases from V and 2 bases from J, with 7 bases between. For the CDR3, the DNA is TGCAGCGTACCCCTTAACACCGGGGAGCTGTTTTTT. This codes for CSVPLNTGELFF.

This clonotype was recorded a few times. The chain recombines TRBV4-2 with TRBJ2-3; TRBD1 aligns across 8 bases. The CDR3 is made up of 16 amino acids. Trimming took 7 bases from V and 6 from J; bases not matched to a gene: 15. CDR1 and CDR2 from the germline V gene are LGHNA and YNFKEQ. DNA for the CDR3: TGTGCCAGCACCCCCTTGTTCCAGGGGGCGCGTGATACGCAGTATTTT. Translating gives CASTPLFQGARDTQYF.

This clonotype was detected ten times or more. The CDR3 spells CASTPSPSGGIDTQYF. CDR3 DNA: TGTGCCAGCACCCCCTCCCCTAGCGGGGGAATAGATACGCAGTATTTT. The chain couples TRBV7-9 to TRBJ2-3, with 10 bases identical to TRBD2. The germline V gene encodes CDR1 SEHNR and CDR2 FQNEAQ (reference sequence). Trimming removed 7 bases from V and 5 bases from J; junction bases left unmatched: 12. This CDR3 comprises 16 residues.

In this sample, this clonotype turned up many times. The chain employs TRBV27 and TRBJ1-1; D perhaps matches TRBD1 (5 bases). Trimming shortened V by 0 bases and J by 1 base, and 6 bases separated the two germline ends. CDR1 MNHEY and CDR2 SMNVEV come from the germline V gene (reference sequence). The CDR3 totals 14 residues. For the CDR3, the DNA is TGTGCCAGCAGTTTATCGACAGCGAACACTGAAGCTTTCTTT. Amino acid sequence: CASSLSTANTEAFF.

The sample holds a few counts of this clonotype. The chain joins TRBV7-2 to TRBJ2-1, with D perhaps given as TRBD1 or TRBD2 (5 bases each). The CDR3 has 11 amino acids. Trimming removed 4 bases from V and 10 bases from J, with 8 bases in between. CDR1 and CDR2 (germline): SGHTA, FQGNSA. As DNA, the CDR3 is TGTGCCAGCAGCTCAGGGAGAGAGCAGTTCTTC. This gives the protein CASSSGREQFF.